The sequence of this T cell receptor beta chain was determined in a study of CD8 T cells in Susac syndrome (dated by TCRdb to the late 2010s). Looking at the study overall: The study used repertoire sequencing to test whether antigen drove CD8+ T cell activation and differentiation in Susac syndrome. The clonality of the CD8+ T cell repertoire was compared across over 10 healthy donors, roughly 14 Susac syndrome patients and about 16 multiple sclerosis patients. The paper as a whole reports these results and caveats: The TCR sequencing and HLA analysis was acknowledged to have included a relatively small number of individuals.

The germline V gene (reference sequence) provides CDR1 PRHDT and CDR2 FYEKMQ. From the cysteine through the phenylalanine, the CDR3 covers 15 amino acids. Only the CDR3 DNA stays, 45 bases, in frame from base 1. Cut back by 6 bases and 6 bases, the V and J ends lie 20 bases apart. RNA was extracted using the RNeasy kit, and about 0.45 to 1 ug of the RNA was reverse transcribed with random hexamers. The immunoSEQ multiplex PCR assay, covering 54 Vbeta and 13 Jbeta segments, was used to amplify TCR beta CDR3 regions. PCR amplification bias was corrected using a synthetic template baseline for primer optimization and computational correction. In the original analysis: Reads were annotated to V, D and J genes according to IMGT and were analyzed with immunoSEQ Analyzer, with only productive sequences retained. Clonality was calculated as one minus the Shannon entropy normalized by log2 of the number of productive unique sequences. Public and private clones were assessed among the 100 most prevalent clones of each patient and control. Susac-specific clones were defined as absent from healthy and MS cohorts, 800 to 1,200 published viral clones and other ImmuneACCESS disease sequences. TCRdb reworked the public reads: Q25 trimming with fastp, MiXCR clone assembly, productive beta chains retained. Rows are unified per CDR3 protein, each entry keeping the most common DNA and genes. These V and J calls are TCRdb output, not the study's own analysis. The table for this sample lists approximately 110,000 distinct CDR3 sequences; about 92% of them were counted only once. Roughly 0.3% of the sample comes from the top ten.

With regard to this clonotype: The antigen this receptor binds is unknown. No much larger clone is present one base from it, and per-base qualities are unavailable.

High-throughput TCR beta sequencing profiled peripheral blood CD8+ and CD4+ T cells from healthy donors, Susac syndrome patients and multiple sclerosis patients. The multiple sclerosis controls were treatment-naive patients who had stable or active relapsing-remitting disease and met the revised McDonald criteria. Bulk CD8+ and CD4+ T cells were purified magnetically by negative isolation, whereas CD8+ TEMRA cells were enriched by FACS. Blood was collected in EDTA tubes and processed within 24 hours, with PBMCs isolated through density gradient centrifugation. PBMCs destined for TCR sequencing were cryopreserved in liquid nitrogen and later thawed in a 37 °C water bath. The sorted or isolated CD4+, CD8+ and CD8+ TEMRA cells reached a purity of at least 90%.

Input material: CD8+ T cells from PBMCs. The sequence was obtained from a human donor with multiple sclerosis. The rearrangement combines TRBV13 with TRBJ2-5; the D call is tentative, TRBD1 or TRBD2, as each matches 5 bases. The CDR3 in this case is CASSGFEGKGKTQYF. In nucleotides, the sequence is TGTGCCAGCAGTGGCTTCGAGGGGAAAGGAAAGACCCAGTACTTC. This CDR3, with the reference TRBV13 and TRBJ2-5 proteins standing in past its ends, gives the full variable domain AAGVIQSPRHLIKEKRETATLKCYPIPRHDTVYWYQQGPGQDPQFLISFYEKMQSDKGSIPDRFSAQQFSDYHSELNMSSLELGDSALYFCASSGFEGKGKTQYFGPGTRLLVL.